The entry below describes one T cell receptor (beta chain). Which antigen it targets is not known. Per-base quality was not reported, and no clone a single base away is much larger than it. This entry is derived from a study of control samples from healthy donors and cancer patients (dated by TCRdb to 2020 to 2022). CDR1 and CDR2 were assigned from the germline V gene as MGHDK and SYGVNS. The CDR3 starts with the cysteine, ends with the phenylalanine, and has 14 residues. Here the CDR3 DNA is all that survives: 42 bases in frame from base 1. V and J lose 8 bases and 0 bases, and a span of 14 bases separates them. The method was the immunoSEQ multiplex PCR assay. The source is immuneACCESS, and TCRdb retained only in-frame sequences with V and J called. Part of the clones is not carried over; for the studies checked, unresolved V genes explain less than half of this, and the remainder is unexplained. Within this sample are around 130,000 clones, with roughly nine tenths of them counted one time only. About 7.6% of the sample is in the top ten clones.

The sequence came from a man aged 50-59 years with head and neck cancer. The specimen sequenced was PBMCs. The rearrangement joined TRBV25-1 to TRBJ2-7; the D gene is perhaps TRBD1, from 6 matching bases. The nucleotides are TGTGCCAGCCGCGGACAGAGCAGCTCCTACGAGCAGTACTTC. Its protein product is CASRGQSSSYEQYF.